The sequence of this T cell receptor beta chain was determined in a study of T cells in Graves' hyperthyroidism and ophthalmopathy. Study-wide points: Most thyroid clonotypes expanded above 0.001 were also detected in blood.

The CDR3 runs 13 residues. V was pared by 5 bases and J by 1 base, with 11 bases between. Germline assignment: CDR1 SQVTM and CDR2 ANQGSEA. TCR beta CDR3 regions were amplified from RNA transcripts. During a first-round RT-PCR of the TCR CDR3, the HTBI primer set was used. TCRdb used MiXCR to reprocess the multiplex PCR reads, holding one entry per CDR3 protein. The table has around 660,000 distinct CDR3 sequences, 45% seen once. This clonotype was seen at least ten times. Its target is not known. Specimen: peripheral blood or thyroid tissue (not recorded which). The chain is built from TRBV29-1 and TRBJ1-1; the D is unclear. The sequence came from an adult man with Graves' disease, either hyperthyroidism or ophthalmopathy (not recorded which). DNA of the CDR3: TGCAGCGTTCAATTCACCCAGAACACTGAAGCTTTCTTT. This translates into CSVQFTQNTEAFF.